The 25 T cell receptor beta chains reported below all come from one sample, sequenced in a study of cytomegalovirus exposure and HLA in healthy donors. Vbeta (60) and Jbeta (13) primers were used in the PCR. TCRdb's table, derived via immunoSEQ multiplex PCR, lists solely in-frame clones and lacks some. The sample lists some 130,000 clones, around 81% seen once, with about 0.63% in the top ten. Sequenced sample: PBMCs. The origin of the receptors is a man aged 18 to 35 in good health and CMV-seronegative.

The genes are TRBV15 and TRBJ2-7, with D perhaps TRBD2 (5 bases). The V end was cut by 6 bases, the J end by 2 bases, with 11 bases between. The length of the CDR3 is 13 residues. The germline CDR1 and CDR2 sequences are LNHNV and YYDKDF (reference sequence). CDR3 region: CATSLAPTYEQYF. The CDR3 coding sequence is TGTGCCACCAGTCTAGCTCCCACCTACGAGCAGTACTTC.

This clone was counted once. The rearrangement uses TRBV10-3 and TRBJ1-2, with D unresolved. V was clipped by 8 bases and J by 8 bases, with 15 bases between them. The CDR3 totals 12 residues. Germline V CDR1 and CDR2: ENHRY, SYGVKD. CDR3 in DNA: TGTGCCATCCCTATGGGCGGGGTCGGCTACACCTTC. This sequence encodes CAIPMGGVGYTF.

There are a few counts of this clone. V and J are TRBV9 and TRBJ2-2, with D possibly being TRBD1 (5 bases). The V gene lost 2 bases and the J gene lost 1 base, with 6 bases spanning the gap. This CDR3 has 14 amino acids. Germline V gives CDR1 SGDLS, CDR2 YYNGEE. CDR3 sequence reads: CASSVGQNTGELFF. The CDR3 coding sequence is TGTGCCAGCAGCGTTGGACAGAACACCGGGGAGCTGTTTTTT.

J is TRBJ2-7 and V is TRBV9, with 8 bases fitting TRBD1. Germline CDR1 is SGDLS and CDR2 is YYNGEE. The length of the CDR3 is 11 residues. V was clipped by 8 bases and J by 6 bases; unmatched bases: 4. The DNA of the CDR3 is TGTGCCAGAGGACAGGGTCGCGAGCAGTACTTC. It encodes CARGQGREQYF.

The rearrangement uses TRBV27 and TRBJ2-1; TRBD2 agrees at 11 bases. Germline trimming cut 8 bases from V and 5 bases from J; bases unmatched to any gene: 8. The CDR3 spans 15 residues. Germline V gene lookup returns CDR1 MNHEY and CDR2 SMNVEV (reference sequence). CDR3 DNA: TGTGCCAGCGGCATTAGCGGGGGGGCGGACAATGAGCAGTTCTTC. It specifies CASGISGGADNEQFF.

The CDR3 protein is CASSIDRTAETTEAFF. The CDR3 DNA sequence: TGTGCCAGTAGTATAGATCGAACAGCAGAAACCACTGAAGCTTTCTTT. The rearrangement joins TRBV19 to TRBJ1-1; no reliable D call. Germline CDR1 LNHDA, CDR2 SQIVND (reference sequence). V dropped 0 bases and J dropped 4 bases, with 15 bases sitting between them. The CDR3 is made up of 16 amino acids.

Remarks on this clone: Other nucleotide sequences from this sample produce the same CDR3. This sequence joins TRBV4-3 and TRBJ2-3, with D perhaps matching TRBD2 (6 bases). The CDR3 is made up of 16 amino acids. V gave up 1 base and J gave up 0 bases, with 11 bases separating them. The germline gives CDR1 LGHNA, CDR2 YSLEER. Here the CDR3 DNA reads TGCGCCAGCAGCCAAGGGACGGGGACTAGCACAGATACGCAGTATTTT. Its translation is CASSQGTGTSTDTQYF.

The chain combines TRBV9 with TRBJ2-3; 7 bases line up with TRBD2. The trim removed 4 bases at V and 1 base at J, leaving 9 bases unmatched. From germline, CDR1 is SGDLS and CDR2 YYNGEE. The CDR3 length is 16 residues. DNA of the CDR3: TGTGCCAGCAGCCACGCGGAGAGCGGGGGCACAGATACGCAGTATTTT. It encodes CASSHAESGGTDTQYF. The full variable domain, its missing parts supplied by reference TRBV9 and TRBJ2-3, is DSGVTQTPKHLITATGQRVTLRCSPRSGDLSVYWYQQSLDQGLQFLIQYYNGEERAKGNILERFSAQQFPDLHSELNLSSLELGDSALYFCASSHAESGGTDTQYFGPGTRLTVL.

The genes are TRBV5-4 and TRBJ1-6; perhaps TRBD1 as D (6 bases). This CDR3 is built from 17 residues. Deletions cut 3 bases from V and 0 bases from J, with 13 bases between. Germline assignment: CDR1 SGHNT and CDR2 YYREEE (reference sequence). The CDR3 coding sequence is TGTGCCAGCAGCTCAGACAGGAGAGGCTCCTATAATTCACCCCTCCACTTT. It codes for CASSSDRRGSYNSPLHF.

The CDR3 DNA sequence: TGTGCCAGCAGCCTAACAAGGGACAGGGCCCCCACCACCTTC. This translates into CASSLTRDRAPTTF. This chain links TRBV7-6 with TRBJ1-2; 9 bases map to TRBD1. Germline values: CDR1 SGHVS, CDR2 FNYEAQ. V gave up 5 bases and J gave up 13 bases; unmatched junction bases: 14. The CDR3 extends over 14 amino acids.

This chain links TRBV7-2 with TRBJ2-7; D is perhaps TRBD2 (6 bases). Germline V gives CDR1 SGHTA, CDR2 FQGNSA. The CDR3 spans 13 residues. Trimming removed 6 bases from V and 6 bases from J, with 15 bases in between. The CDR3 protein is CASRLGRGFEQYF. DNA of the CDR3: TGTGCCAGCAGGCTGGGACGGGGGTTCGAGCAGTACTTC.

The chain combines TRBV12-5 with TRBJ1-1, with D possibly TRBD1 on 5 matching bases. Trimming took 0 bases from V and 10 from J, leaving 15 bases between them. Germline V gives CDR1 LGHNT, CDR2 FRNRAP. The CDR3 contains 14 residues. CDR3 in DNA: TGTGCTAGTGGTTTGGTACTCCGGGGGGGTGGAGCTTTCTTT. It yields the protein CASGLVLRGGGAFF.

This rearrangement joins TRBV6-4 to TRBJ2-2, with unresolved D. CDR1 and CDR2 from the germline V gene are MRHNA and SNTAGT. CDR3 size: 16 residues. Trimming shortened V by 6 bases and J by 1 base, and 15 bases separated the two germline ends. The CDR3 loop reads CASSAGSLLNTGELFF. For the CDR3, the DNA is TGTGCCAGCAGCGCCGGGTCTCTACTGAACACCGGGGAGCTGTTTTTT.

The sample holds a few counts of this clone. This chain connects TRBV4-1 to TRBJ2-7; possible D gene TRBD1, 6 bases. V was pared by 4 bases and J by 5 bases, with 15 bases between. The CDR3 spans 14 residues. CDR1 and CDR2 from the germline V gene are MGHRA and YSYEKL. The CDR3 spells CASSPLQGSHEQYF. In DNA, the CDR3 is TGCGCCAGCAGCCCGTTACAGGGTTCCCACGAGCAGTACTTC.

This clone was detected only once. One end of the junction is discordant with germline, which a read error may explain. This chain uses TRBV25-1 with TRBJ1-2; D is perhaps TRBD1 (6 bases). Germline V lookup: CDR1 MGHDK, CDR2 SYGVNS. The CDR3 totals 11 residues. The chain's CDR3 is CASSELGQIFF. DNA for the CDR3: TGTGCCAGCAGTGAGCTCGGACAGATCTTCTTC.

This chain links TRBV28 with TRBJ1-5, with TRBD1 identical over 9 bases. CDR3 length: 19 residues. J gave up 2 bases and V 6 bases, and 17 bases lay outside the gene matches. Germline-derived CDR1 and CDR2 are MDHEN and SYDVKM. DNA for the CDR3: TGTGCCAGCAGCCAAGTCCCCGGGACAGGGTGGGAGGGCAATCAGCCCCAGCATTTT. This codes for CASSQVPGTGWEGNQPQHF.

This chain connects TRBV6-4 to TRBJ1-1; D remains unclear. There are 13 residues in the CDR3. The germline gives CDR1 MRHNA, CDR2 SNTAGT. V lost 3 bases and J 4 bases, leaving 9 bases between the germline ends. CDR3 sequence (DNA): TGTGCCAGCAGTGAAACGATGAGCACTGAAGCTTTCTTT. This sequence encodes CASSETMSTEAFF.

V usage is TRBV4-2 and J usage is TRBJ2-1; 12 bases fit TRBD2. There are 17 residues in the CDR3. CDR1 is LGHNA, CDR2 YNFKEQ, per germline. V trimming: 1 base; J trimming: 5 bases; junction bases outside the gene matches: 6. CDR3: CASSQASSGGAHNEQFF. The CDR3 DNA follows: TGTGCCAGCAGCCAAGCGTCTAGCGGGGGGGCCCACAATGAGCAGTTCTTC.

V usage is TRBV5-6 and J usage is TRBJ2-7, with D tentatively TRBD1 (6 bases). Deletions cut 4 bases from V and 6 bases from J, with 11 bases between. The germline CDR1 and CDR2 sequences are SGHDT and YYEEEE. CDR3 size: 12 residues. Here the CDR3 DNA reads TGTGCCAGCAGCCTACAGGGTTTCGAGCAGTACTTC. Its translation is CASSLQGFEQYF.

The chain recombines TRBV9 with TRBJ1-1; possible D gene TRBD1, 5 bases. V lost 2 bases, J lost 1 base, and 12 bases lay in between. The V gene's germline CDR1 is SGDLS and CDR2 YYNGEE. This CDR3 comprises 15 residues. CDR3 sequence (DNA): TGTGCCAGCAGCGTGAGGGGCGGGGGGAACACTGAAGCTTTCTTT. Protein sequence: CASSVRGGGNTEAFF.

This clone is a singleton in its sample. This chain links TRBV11-3 with TRBJ1-2; D might be TRBD1 (6 bases). V lost 1 base, J lost 8 bases, and 11 bases lay in between. From germline, CDR1 is SGHNT and CDR2 YENEEA. There are 13 residues in the CDR3. In nucleotides, the CDR3 is TGTGCCAGCAGCTTAGGGAAGGGGGTCGGCTACACCTTC. Its translation: CASSLGKGVGYTF. The full variable domain, rest sourced from reference TRBV11-3 and TRBJ1-2, is EAGVVQSPRYKIIEKKQPVAFWCNPISGHNTLYWYLQNLGQGPELLIRYENEEAVDDSQLPKDRFSAERLKGVDSTLKIQPAELGDSAVYLCASSLGKGVGYTFGSGTRLTVV.

This clone appeared once. The gene calls are TRBV19 and TRBJ2-2, with TRBD2 matching 8 bases. The CDR3 has 16 residues. Germline lookup yields CDR1 LNHDA and CDR2 SQIVND (reference sequence). The J segment lost 4 bases and the V segment lost 8 bases, leaving 12 bases of the junction unmatched. This chain's CDR3 is CASRGLAGRVTGELFF. DNA of the CDR3: TGTGCCAGTCGAGGGCTAGCGGGCCGAGTCACCGGGGAGCTGTTTTTT.

The genes are TRBV15 and TRBJ2-3; 11 bases map to TRBD2. The germline V gene encodes CDR1 LNHNV and CDR2 YYDKDF (reference sequence). Trimming at V came to 0 bases and at J to 2 bases, leaving 4 bases not matched to a gene. This CDR3 region has 17 residues. This CDR3 is CATSRERTSGFTDTQYF. The CDR3 DNA is TGTGCCACCAGCAGAGAGAGGACTAGCGGGTTCACAGATACGCAGTATTTT.

This clone was counted between two and nine times. The chain carries TRBV28 and TRBJ2-7, with D possibly TRBD2 on 6 matching bases. The CDR3 spans 13 residues. Germline CDR1 reads MDHEN; CDR2 reads SYDVKM. V lost 6 bases and J 6 bases, leaving 15 bases between the germline ends. CDR3 nucleotides: TGTGCCAGCAGGACTAGACGTCGGGGCGAGCAGTACTTC. It translates to CASRTRRRGEQYF. Full variable domain (remainder filled in from reference TRBV28 and TRBJ2-7): DVKVTQSSRYLVKRTGEKVFLECVQDMDHENMFWYRQDPGLGLRLIYFSYDVKMKEKGDIPEGYSVSREKKERFSLILESASTNQTSMYLCASRTRRRGEQYFGPGTRLTVT.

CDR3 protein: CSVEGPGGAYYEQYF. The CDR3 DNA reads TGCAGCGTTGAAGGGCCTGGCGGGGCGTACTACGAGCAGTACTTC. The chain recombines TRBV29-1 with TRBJ2-7, with D maybe TRBD2 (6 bases). V gave up 1 base and J gave up 3 bases, with 16 bases separating them. The CDR3 is 15 residues long. The V gene's germline CDR1 is SQVTM and CDR2 ANQGSEA.